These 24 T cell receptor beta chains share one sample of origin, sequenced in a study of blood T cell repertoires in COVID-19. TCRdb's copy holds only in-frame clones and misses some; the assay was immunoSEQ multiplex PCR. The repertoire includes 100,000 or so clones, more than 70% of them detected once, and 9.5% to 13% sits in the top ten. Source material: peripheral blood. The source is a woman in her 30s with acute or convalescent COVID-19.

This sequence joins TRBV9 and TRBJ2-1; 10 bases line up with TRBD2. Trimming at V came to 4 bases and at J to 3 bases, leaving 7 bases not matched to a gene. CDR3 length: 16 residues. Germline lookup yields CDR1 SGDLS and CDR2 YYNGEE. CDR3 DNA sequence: TGTGCCAGCAGCACCCACGGGACTAGCGTCTACAATGAGCAGTTCTTC. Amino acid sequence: CASSTHGTSVYNEQFF.

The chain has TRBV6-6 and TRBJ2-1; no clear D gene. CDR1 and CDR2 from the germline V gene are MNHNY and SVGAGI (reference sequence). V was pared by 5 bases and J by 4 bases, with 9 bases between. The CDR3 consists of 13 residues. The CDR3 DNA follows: TGTGCCAGCAGTAGCGACGCTTACAATGAGCAGTTCTTC. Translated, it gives CASSSDAYNEQFF.

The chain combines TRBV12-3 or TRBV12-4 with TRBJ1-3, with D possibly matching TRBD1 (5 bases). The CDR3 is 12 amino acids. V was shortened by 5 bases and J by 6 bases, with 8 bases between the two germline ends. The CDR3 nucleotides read TGTGCCAGCAGTCTCAGGGAAAACACCATATATTTT. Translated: CASSLRENTIYF.

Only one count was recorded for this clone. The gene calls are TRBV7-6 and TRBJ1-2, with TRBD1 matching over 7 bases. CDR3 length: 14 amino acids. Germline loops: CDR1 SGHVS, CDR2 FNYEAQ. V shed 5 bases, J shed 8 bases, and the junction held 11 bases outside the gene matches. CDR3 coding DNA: TGTGCCAGCAGCCCAGCAAGGGGGCTCGTAGGCTACACCTTC. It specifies CASSPARGLVGYTF.

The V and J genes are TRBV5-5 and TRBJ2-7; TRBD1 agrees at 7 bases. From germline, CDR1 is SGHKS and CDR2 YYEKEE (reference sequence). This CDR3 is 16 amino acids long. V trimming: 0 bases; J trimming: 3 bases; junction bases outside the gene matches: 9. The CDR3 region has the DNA TGTGCCAGCAGCTTGGGTCCCACAGGGGAATTCTACGAGCAGTACTTC. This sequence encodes CASSLGPTGEFYEQYF.

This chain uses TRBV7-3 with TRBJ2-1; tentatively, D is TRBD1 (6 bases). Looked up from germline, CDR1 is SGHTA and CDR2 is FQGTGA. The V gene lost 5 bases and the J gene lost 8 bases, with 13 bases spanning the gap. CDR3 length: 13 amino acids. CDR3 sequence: CASSVYRDHEQFF. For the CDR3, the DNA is TGTGCCAGCAGCGTATACAGGGATCATGAGCAGTTCTTC.

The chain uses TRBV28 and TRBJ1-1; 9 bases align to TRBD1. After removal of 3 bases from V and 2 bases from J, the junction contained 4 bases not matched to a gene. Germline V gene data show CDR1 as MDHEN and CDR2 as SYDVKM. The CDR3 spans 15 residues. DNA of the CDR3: TGTGCCAGCAGTTTGGGGACAGGGAGTAACACTGAAGCTTTCTTT. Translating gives CASSLGTGSNTEAFF.

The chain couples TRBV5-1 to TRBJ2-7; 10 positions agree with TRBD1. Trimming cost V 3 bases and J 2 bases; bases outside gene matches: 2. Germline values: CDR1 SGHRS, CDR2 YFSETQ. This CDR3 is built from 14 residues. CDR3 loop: CASSSGQGTYEQYF. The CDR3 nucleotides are TGCGCCAGCAGCTCGGGACAGGGGACCTACGAGCAGTACTTC.

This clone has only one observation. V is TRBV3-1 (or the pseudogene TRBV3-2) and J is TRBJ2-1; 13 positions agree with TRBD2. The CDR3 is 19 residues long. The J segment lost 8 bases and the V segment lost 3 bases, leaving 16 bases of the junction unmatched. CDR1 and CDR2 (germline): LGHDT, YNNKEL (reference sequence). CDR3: CASSHPLGRTSGGADEQFF. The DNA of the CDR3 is TGTGCCAGCAGCCATCCACTGGGGCGCACTAGCGGGGGGGCCGATGAGCAGTTCTTC.

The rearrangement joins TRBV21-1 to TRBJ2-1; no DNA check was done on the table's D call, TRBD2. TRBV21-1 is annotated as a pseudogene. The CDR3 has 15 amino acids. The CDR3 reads CASRRTSGAYNEQFF. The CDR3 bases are TGTGCCAGCCGACGGACTAGCGGGGCCTACAATGAGCAGTTCTTC.

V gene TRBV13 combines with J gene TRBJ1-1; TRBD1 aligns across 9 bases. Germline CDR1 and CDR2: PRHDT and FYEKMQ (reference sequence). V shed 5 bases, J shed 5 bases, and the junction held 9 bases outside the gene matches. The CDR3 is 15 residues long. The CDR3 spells CASSRRTGAVTEAFF. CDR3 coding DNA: TGTGCCAGCAGCCGGAGGACAGGGGCGGTAACTGAAGCTTTCTTT.

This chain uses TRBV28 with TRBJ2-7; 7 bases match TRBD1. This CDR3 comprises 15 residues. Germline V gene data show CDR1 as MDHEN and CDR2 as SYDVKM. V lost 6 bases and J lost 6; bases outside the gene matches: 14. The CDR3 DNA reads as TGTGCCAGCAGGGTGGAGACAGGGTTATCAGGCGAGCAGTACTTC. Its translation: CASRVETGLSGEQYF.

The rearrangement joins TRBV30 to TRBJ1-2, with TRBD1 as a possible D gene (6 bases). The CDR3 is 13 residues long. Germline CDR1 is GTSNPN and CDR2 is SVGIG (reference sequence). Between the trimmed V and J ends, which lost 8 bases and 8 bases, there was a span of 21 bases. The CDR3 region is CALFLGGAYGYTF. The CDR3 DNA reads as TGTGCCCTCTTTTTGGGGGGGGCGTACGGCTACACCTTC.

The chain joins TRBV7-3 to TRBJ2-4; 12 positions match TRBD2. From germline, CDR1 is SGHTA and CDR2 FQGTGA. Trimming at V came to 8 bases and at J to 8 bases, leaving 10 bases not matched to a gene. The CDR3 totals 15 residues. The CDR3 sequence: CASGPSGGAKDIQYF. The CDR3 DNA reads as TGTGCCAGCGGTCCTAGCGGGGGGGCTAAGGACATTCAGTACTTC.

DNA for the CDR3: TGTGCCAGCAGTAACGGGGGAACTGAAGCTTTCTTT. This gives the protein CASSNGGTEAFF. This sequence joins TRBV28 and TRBJ1-1; maybe TRBD1 (5 bases). From germline, CDR1 is MDHEN and CDR2 SYDVKM. V was trimmed by 5 bases and J by 5 bases, leaving 9 bases between them. CDR3 size: 12 residues.

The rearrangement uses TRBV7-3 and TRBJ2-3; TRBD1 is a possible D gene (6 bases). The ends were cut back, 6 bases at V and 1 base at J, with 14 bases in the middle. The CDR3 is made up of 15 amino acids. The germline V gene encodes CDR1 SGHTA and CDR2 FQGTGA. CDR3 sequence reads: CASSSRGGGTDTQYF. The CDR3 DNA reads TGTGCCAGCAGTTCAAGAGGGGGAGGCACAGATACGCAGTATTTT.

The CDR3 DNA is TGTGCCAGCAGCTCTGGCCGGAGGACTGAAGCTTTCTTT. Protein sequence: CASSSGRRTEAFF. J is TRBJ1-1 and V is TRBV7-2; D is undetermined. Germline V gives CDR1 SGHTA, CDR2 FQGNSA. This CDR3 spans 13 amino acids. Trimming stripped 4 bases from V and 5 bases from J, with 11 bases between.

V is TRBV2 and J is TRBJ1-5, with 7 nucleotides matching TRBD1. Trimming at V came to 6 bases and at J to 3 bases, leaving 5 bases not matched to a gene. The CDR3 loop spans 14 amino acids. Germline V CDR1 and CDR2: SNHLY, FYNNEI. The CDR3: CASSQQGSNQPQHF. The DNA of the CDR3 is TGTGCCAGCAGCCAACAGGGGTCCAATCAGCCCCAGCATTTT.

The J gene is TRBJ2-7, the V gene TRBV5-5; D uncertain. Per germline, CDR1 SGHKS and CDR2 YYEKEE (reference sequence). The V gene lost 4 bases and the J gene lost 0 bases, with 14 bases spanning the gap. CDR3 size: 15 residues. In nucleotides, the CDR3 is TGTGCCAGCAGCCTCCTGTGGCACATCTCCTACGAGCAGTACTTC. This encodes CASSLLWHISYEQYF.

For the CDR3, the DNA is TGTGCCAGCAGCTATCCCGGGACTCCCCTCCACTTT. It specifies CASSYPGTPLHF. The rearrangement uses TRBV28 and TRBJ1-6; TRBD1 is a possible D gene (5 bases). Per the germline V gene, CDR1 is MDHEN and CDR2 is SYDVKM. Deletions cut 6 bases from V and 13 bases from J, with 13 bases between. CDR3 length equals 12 residues.

The chain's CDR3 is CASGGTSSYNEQFF. The CDR3 nucleotides read TGTGCCAGCGGGGGGACTAGCTCCTACAATGAGCAGTTCTTC. This sequence joins TRBV9 and TRBJ2-1, with 8 bases lining up with TRBD2. Germline V gene sequence: CDR1 SGDLS, CDR2 YYNGEE. The CDR3 contains 14 residues. The trim removed 7 bases at V and 0 bases at J, leaving 3 bases unmatched.

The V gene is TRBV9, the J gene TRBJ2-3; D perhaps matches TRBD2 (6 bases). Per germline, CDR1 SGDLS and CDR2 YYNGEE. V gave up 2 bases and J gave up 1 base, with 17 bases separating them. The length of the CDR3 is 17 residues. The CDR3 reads CASSVEPGGPRTDTQYF. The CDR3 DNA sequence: TGTGCCAGCAGCGTTGAGCCCGGGGGACCCCGCACAGATACGCAGTATTTT.

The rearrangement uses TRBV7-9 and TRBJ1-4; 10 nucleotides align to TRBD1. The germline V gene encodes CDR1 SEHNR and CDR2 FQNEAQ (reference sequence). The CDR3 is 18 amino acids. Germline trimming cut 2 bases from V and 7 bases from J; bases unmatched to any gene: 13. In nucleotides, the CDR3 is TGTGCCAGCAGCTTACCCAGGACAGGGGGGGAATCGGGTGAAAAACTGTTTTTT. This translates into CASSLPRTGGESGEKLFF.

CDR3 bases: TGTGCCAGCAGCCGCACCACAGGACTAGCGGGGGGGCCGAGTATGTTCTTC. Translating it yields CASSRTTGLAGGPSMFF. The chain joins TRBV4-2 to TRBJ2-1; 15 positions agree with TRBD2. The J segment lost 15 bases and the V segment lost 4 bases, leaving 16 bases of the junction unmatched. CDR3 length: 17 amino acids. Germline CDR1 reads LGHNA; CDR2 reads YNFKEQ.